One and the same sample provided the 20 T cell receptor beta chains below, sequenced in a study of T cell repertoires in aging, cancer and after chemotherapy. TRB rearrangements spanning V, D and J were amplified using mixed TRB-A/B primers. A single record per CDR3 protein comes from TCRdb applying MiXCR to the multiplex PCR reads. Of 6,000 to 8,500 distinct CDR3 sequences listed, around 30% were seen once; the top ten hold around 8%. Amplification of TCR beta used genomic DNA extracted from peripheral blood. The sample taken for sequencing was blood. All receptors derive from a human donor with a blood cancer.

This clonotype was counted only a few times. The chain joins TRBV27 to TRBJ2-7, with D unresolved. This CDR3 is built from 12 residues. Trimming took 6 bases from V and 6 from J, leaving 12 bases between them. Germline V gene data show CDR1 as MNHEY and CDR2 as SMNVEV (reference sequence). The CDR3 DNA reads TGTGCCAGCAGCGGCTCTGGCGGCGAGCAGTACTTC. This translates into CASSGSGGEQYF.

This clonotype was seen just once. At one boundary the junction diverges from the germline segment, which might be a read error. V gene TRBV10-3 combines with J gene TRBJ2-7; 10 bases fit TRBD2. The CDR3 is 16 residues long. CDR1 and CDR2 from the germline V gene are ENHRY and SYGVKD. This CDR3 is CAVSESRTSGSYEQYF. As DNA, the CDR3 is TGTGCCGTCAGTGAGTCACGGACTAGCGGATCCTACGAGCAGTACTTC.

The chain links TRBV6-1 to TRBJ1-1; D unresolved. The CDR3 runs 14 residues. Trimming removed 1 base at V and 11 bases at J, with 17 bases between. CDR1 is MNHNS, CDR2 SASEGT, per germline. CDR3 in amino acids: CASSEGGDVMEAFF. Here the CDR3 DNA reads TGTGCCAGCAGTGAAGGCGGGGATGTGATGGAGGCTTTCTTT.

In this sample, this clonotype turned up a few times. The rearrangement links TRBV6-1 to TRBJ2-2; 12 bases fit TRBD2. The CDR3 is 15 residues long. J lost 6 bases, V lost 2 bases, and 1 base had no gene match. Germline-derived CDR1 and CDR2 are MNHNS and SASEGT. The CDR3 DNA follows: TGTGCCAGCAGTGAACTAGCGGGGGGGCCCGGGGAGCTGTTTTTT. Translated, it gives CASSELAGGPGELFF.

This clonotype was seen only a few times. The genes are TRBV11-3 and TRBJ2-5, with a weak D call TRBD2 (5 bases). CDR3 length equals 13 residues. V lost 3 bases, J lost 2 bases, and 7 bases lay in between. Germline V gene data show CDR1 as SGHNT and CDR2 as YENEEA. The CDR3 bases are TGTGCCAGCAGCTTGGAGGTTCAAGAGACCCAGTACTTC. Translated, it gives CASSLEVQETQYF.

This clonotype is medium-sized in the sample. The V gene is TRBV19, the J gene TRBJ1-2, with 10 positions matching TRBD1. The germline CDR1 and CDR2 sequences are LNHDA and SQIVND (reference sequence). CDR3 length: 15 amino acids. Trimming removed 5 bases from V and 2 bases from J; junction bases left unmatched: 5. For the CDR3, the DNA is TGTGCCAGTAGTGTTTCGGGACAGGGGAACTATGGCTACACCTTC. This encodes CASSVSGQGNYGYTF.

This clonotype is medium-sized (0.01 to 0.1%). This chain links TRBV19 with TRBJ1-2; D is ambiguous. CDR1 LNHDA and CDR2 SQIVND come from the germline V gene (reference sequence). The CDR3 length is 15 residues. The V and J ends lost 7 bases and 2 bases respectively, with 17 bases between them. CDR3 sequence reads: CASTTEATGNYGYTF. The DNA for the CDR3 is TGTGCCAGTACCACCGAGGCGACGGGAAACTATGGCTACACCTTC.

The genes are TRBV20-1 and TRBJ2-5, with 10 bases identical to TRBD2. After removal of 5 bases from V and 3 bases from J, the junction contained 6 bases not matched to a gene. Germline CDR1 is DFQATT and CDR2 is SNEGSKA (reference sequence). This CDR3 has 14 amino acids. CDR3: CSAAPSGGKETQYF. The CDR3 nucleotides read TGCAGTGCTGCCCCTAGCGGGGGAAAAGAGACCCAGTACTTC.

This clonotype showed up just a few times. The chain is built from TRBV6-1 and TRBJ1-2, with 11 bases aligning to TRBD1. Germline CDR1 reads MNHNS; CDR2 reads SASEGT. The CDR3 has 16 amino acids. Trimming at V came to 6 bases and at J to 4 bases, leaving 10 bases not matched to a gene. The CDR3 loop is CASSRTGGPFIYGYTF. CDR3 sequence (DNA): TGTGCCAGCAGCCGGACAGGGGGCCCATTCATCTATGGCTACACCTTC.

Judged by abundance, this clonotype is medium-sized. The chain joins TRBV30 to TRBJ1-6; 8 bases are a match to TRBD1. This CDR3 spans 15 amino acids. CDR1 GTSNPN and CDR2 SVGIG come from the germline V gene (reference sequence). The ends lost 0 bases at V and 7 bases at J; junction bases unmatched: 5. The DNA of the CDR3 is TGTGCCTGGAGTGTACAGGGGGTTATGAATTCACCCCTCCACTTT. This encodes CAWSVQGVMNSPLHF.

The gene calls are TRBV6-2 or TRBV6-3 and TRBJ2-4, with 10 bases fitting TRBD2. The junction had 11 bases not matched to a gene; V was cut back by 5 bases and J by 7 bases. Germline V gene sequence: CDR1 MNHEY, CDR2 SVGEGT. CDR3 size: 16 residues. The CDR3 sequence: CASSISGGPTGNIQYF. The CDR3 region has the DNA TGTGCCAGCAGTATTAGCGGGGGGCCCACAGGGAACATTCAGTACTTC.

This clonotype was recorded a few times. V is TRBV5-4 and J is TRBJ2-3, with TRBD2 matching 7 bases. Trimming took 4 bases from V and 2 from J; bases not matched to a gene: 7. The CDR3 consists of 15 residues. Germline loops: CDR1 SGHNT, CDR2 YYREEE (reference sequence). The CDR3 DNA reads as TGTGCCAGCAGCCGAGCGGGGATAATCACAGATACGCAGTATTTT. Protein product: CASSRAGIITDTQYF.

This clonotype occurred a few times. This chain joins TRBV6-1 and TRBJ1-4; possibly TRBD1 for D (5 bases). The V gene lost 10 bases and the J gene lost 3 bases, with 15 bases spanning the gap. The germline CDR1 and CDR2 sequences are MNHNS and SASEGT. The CDR3 runs to 14 residues. The CDR3 region is CATREGLSNEKLFF. CDR3 DNA: TGTGCCACCCGTGAGGGACTCTCTAATGAAAAACTGTTTTTT.

This clonotype rates as medium-sized. The chain carries TRBV5-4 and TRBJ2-2, with D possibly TRBD1 on 6 matching bases. The V and J ends lost 5 bases and 0 bases respectively, with 11 bases between them. The CDR3 loop spans 15 amino acids. Germline V CDR1 and CDR2: SGHNT, YYREEE (reference sequence). In nucleotides, the CDR3 is TGTGCCAGCAGATTGAGGGGGACGAACACCGGGGAGCTGTTTTTT. As protein: CASRLRGTNTGELFF.

This clonotype was picked up a small number of times. The rearrangement links TRBV18 to TRBJ1-2, with 7 bases identical to TRBD1. Unmatched junction bases numbered 5, after V lost 2 bases and J lost 8 bases. Germline V gives CDR1 KGHSH, CDR2 LQKENI. The CDR3 runs 13 residues. The CDR3, as DNA: TGTGCCAGCTCACCAAGGCAGGGGGACGGCTACACCTTC. This gives the protein CASSPRQGDGYTF.

About this clonotype: It may be a read error: a sequence one base away is much more abundant. The chain links TRBV19 to TRBJ2-3, with a tentative D call TRBD2 (6 bases). The CDR3 totals 15 residues. CDR1 and CDR2 (germline): LNHDA, SQIVND (reference sequence). The V and J ends lost 6 bases and 3 bases respectively, with 16 bases between them. In DNA form, the CDR3 reads TGTGCCAGTAGCAGGAACCCGGGGGTGACAGATACGCAGTATTTT. Translating it yields CASSRNPGVTDTQYF.

This chain joins TRBV6-2 or TRBV6-3 and TRBJ2-3; no firm D call. The germline CDR1 and CDR2 sequences are MNHEY and SVGEGT. Trimming cost V 5 bases and J 2 bases, with 5 bases left between them. The length of the CDR3 is 12 residues. CDR3: CASSIYTDTQYF. The CDR3 nucleotides read TGTGCCAGCAGTATTTACACAGATACGCAGTATTTT.

By sample share, this clonotype is medium-sized. The chain employs TRBV30 and TRBJ1-2; TRBD1 might be the D (6 bases). The germline CDR1 and CDR2 sequences are GTSNPN and SVGIG (reference sequence). V lost 3 bases to trimming and J lost 5 bases, with 13 bases between them. The CDR3 covers 13 residues. CDR3 loop: CAWSRDTAYGYTF. CDR3 nucleotide sequence: TGTGCCTGGAGCCGGGACACAGCATATGGCTACACCTTC.

This clonotype appeared a few times. J is TRBJ1-2 and V is TRBV7-2; TRBD1 matches at 8 bases. Germline V CDR1 and CDR2: SGHTA, FQGNSA. This CDR3 region has 13 residues. With V trimmed by 5 bases and J by 10 bases, 9 bases remained unmatched. The CDR3 DNA reads TGTGCCAGCAGCAACCGGGACAGGAATGCCTACACCTTC. Residues: CASSNRDRNAYTF.

This clonotype is a singleton in its sample. The rearrangement uses TRBV5-1 and TRBJ1-1, with a weak D call TRBD1 (5 bases). The germline V and J ends were trimmed by 4 bases and 3 bases, with 19 bases remaining between them. The CDR3 extends over 16 amino acids. Germline values: CDR1 SGHRS, CDR2 YFSETQ. CDR3 sequence: CASSGGFGGGYTEAFF. DNA of the CDR3: TGCGCCAGCAGCGGGGGTTTTGGGGGGGGATACACTGAAGCTTTCTTT.